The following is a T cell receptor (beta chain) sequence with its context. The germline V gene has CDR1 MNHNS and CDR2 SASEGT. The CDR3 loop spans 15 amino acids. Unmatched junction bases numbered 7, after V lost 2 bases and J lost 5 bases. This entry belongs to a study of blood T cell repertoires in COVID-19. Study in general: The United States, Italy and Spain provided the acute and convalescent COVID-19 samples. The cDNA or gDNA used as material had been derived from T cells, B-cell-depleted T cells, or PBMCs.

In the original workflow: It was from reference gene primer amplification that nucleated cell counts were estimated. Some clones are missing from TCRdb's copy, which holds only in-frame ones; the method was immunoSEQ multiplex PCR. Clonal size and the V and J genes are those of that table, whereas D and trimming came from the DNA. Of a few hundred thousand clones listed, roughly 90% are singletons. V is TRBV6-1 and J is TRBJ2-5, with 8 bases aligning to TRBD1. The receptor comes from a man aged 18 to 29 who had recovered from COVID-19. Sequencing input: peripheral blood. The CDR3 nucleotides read TGTGCCAGCAGTGAACCAGGGGGCCTTGGGGAGACCCAGTACTTC. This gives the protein CASSEPGGLGETQYF.